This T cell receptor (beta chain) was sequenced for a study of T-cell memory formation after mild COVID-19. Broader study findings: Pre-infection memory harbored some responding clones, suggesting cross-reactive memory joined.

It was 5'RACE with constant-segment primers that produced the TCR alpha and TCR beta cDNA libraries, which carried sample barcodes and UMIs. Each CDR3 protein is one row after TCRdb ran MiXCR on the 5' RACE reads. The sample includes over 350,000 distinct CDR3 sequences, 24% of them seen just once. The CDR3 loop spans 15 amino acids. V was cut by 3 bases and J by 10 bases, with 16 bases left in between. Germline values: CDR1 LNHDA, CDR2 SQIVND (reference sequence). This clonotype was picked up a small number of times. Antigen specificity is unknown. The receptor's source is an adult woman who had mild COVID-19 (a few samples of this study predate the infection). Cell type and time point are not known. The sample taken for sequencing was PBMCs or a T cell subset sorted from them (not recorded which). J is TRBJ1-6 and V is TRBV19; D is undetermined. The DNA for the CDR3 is TGTGCCAGTAGTATGAGTTTCCCGGCGAGGTCACCCCTCCACTTT. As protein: CASSMSFPARSPLHF.